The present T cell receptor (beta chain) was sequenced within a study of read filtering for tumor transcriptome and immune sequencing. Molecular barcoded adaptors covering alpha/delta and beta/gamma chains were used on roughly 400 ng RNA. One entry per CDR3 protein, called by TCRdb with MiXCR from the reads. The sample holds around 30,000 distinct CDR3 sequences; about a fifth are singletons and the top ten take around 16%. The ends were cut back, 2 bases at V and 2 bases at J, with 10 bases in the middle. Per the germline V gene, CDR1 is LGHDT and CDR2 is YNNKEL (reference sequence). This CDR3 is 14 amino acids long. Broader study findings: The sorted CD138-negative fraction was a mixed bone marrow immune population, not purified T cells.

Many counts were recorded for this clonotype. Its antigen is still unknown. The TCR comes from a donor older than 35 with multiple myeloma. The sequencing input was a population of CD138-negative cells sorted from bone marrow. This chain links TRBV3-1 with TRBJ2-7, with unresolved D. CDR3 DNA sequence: TGTGCCAGCAGCCAATTTGAAAGCACCTACGAGCAGTACTTC. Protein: CASSQFESTYEQYF.